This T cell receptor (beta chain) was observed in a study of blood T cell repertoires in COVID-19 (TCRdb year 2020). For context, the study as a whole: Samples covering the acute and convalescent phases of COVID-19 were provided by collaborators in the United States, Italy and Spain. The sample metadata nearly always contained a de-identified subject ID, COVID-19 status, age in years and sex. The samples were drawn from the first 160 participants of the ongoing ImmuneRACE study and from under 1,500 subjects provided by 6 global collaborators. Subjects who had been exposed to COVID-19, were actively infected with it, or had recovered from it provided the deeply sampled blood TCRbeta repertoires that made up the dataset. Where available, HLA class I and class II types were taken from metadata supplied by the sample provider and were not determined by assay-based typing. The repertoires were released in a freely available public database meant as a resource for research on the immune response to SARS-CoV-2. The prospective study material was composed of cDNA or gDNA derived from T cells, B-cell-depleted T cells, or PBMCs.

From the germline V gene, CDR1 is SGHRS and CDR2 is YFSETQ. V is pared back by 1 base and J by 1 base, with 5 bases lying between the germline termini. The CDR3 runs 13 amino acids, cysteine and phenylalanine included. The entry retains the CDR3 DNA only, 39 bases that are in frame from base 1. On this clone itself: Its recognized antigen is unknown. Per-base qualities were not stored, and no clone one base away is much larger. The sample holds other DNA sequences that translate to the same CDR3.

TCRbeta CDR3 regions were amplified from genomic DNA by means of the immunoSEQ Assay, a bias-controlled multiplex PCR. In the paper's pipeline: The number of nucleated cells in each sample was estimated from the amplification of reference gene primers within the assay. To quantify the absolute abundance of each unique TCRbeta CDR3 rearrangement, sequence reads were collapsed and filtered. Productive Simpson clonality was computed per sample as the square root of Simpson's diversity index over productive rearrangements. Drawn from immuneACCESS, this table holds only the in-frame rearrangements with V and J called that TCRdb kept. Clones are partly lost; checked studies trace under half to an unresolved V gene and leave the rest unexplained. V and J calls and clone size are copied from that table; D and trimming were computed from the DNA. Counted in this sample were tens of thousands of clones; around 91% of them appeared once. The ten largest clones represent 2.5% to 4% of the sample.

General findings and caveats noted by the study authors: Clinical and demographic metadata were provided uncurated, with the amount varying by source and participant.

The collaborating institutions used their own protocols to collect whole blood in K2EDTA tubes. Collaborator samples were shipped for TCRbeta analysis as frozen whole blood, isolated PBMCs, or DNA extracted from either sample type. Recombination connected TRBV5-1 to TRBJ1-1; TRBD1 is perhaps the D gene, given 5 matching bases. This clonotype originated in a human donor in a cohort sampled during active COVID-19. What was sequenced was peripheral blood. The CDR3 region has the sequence CASSLQGNTEAFF. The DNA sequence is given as TGCGCCAGCAGCTTGCAGGGGAACACTGAAGCTTTCTTT. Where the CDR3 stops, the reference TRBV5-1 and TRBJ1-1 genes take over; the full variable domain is KAGVTQTPRYLIKTRGQQVTLSCSPISGHRSVSWYQQTPGQGLQFLFEYFSETQRNKGNFPGRFSGRQFSNSRSEMNVSTLELGDSALYLCASSLQGNTEAFFGQGTRLTVV.